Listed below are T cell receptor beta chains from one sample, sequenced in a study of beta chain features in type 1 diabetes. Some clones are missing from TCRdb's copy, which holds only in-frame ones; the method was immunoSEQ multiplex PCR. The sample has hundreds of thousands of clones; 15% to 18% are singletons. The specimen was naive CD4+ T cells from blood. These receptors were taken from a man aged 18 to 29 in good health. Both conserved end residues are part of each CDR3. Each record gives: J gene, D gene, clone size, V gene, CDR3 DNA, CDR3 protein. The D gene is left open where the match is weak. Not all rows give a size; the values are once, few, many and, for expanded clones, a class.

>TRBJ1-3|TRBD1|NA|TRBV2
TGTGCCAGCAGTGGACAGGGCGAAAACACCATATATTTT
CASSGQGENTIYF
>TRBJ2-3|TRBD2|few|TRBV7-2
TGTGCCAGCAACCGCCGGAGCGGGGGGTTCACAGATACGCAGTATTTT
CASNRRSGGFTDTQYF
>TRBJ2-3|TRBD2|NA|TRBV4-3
TGCGCCAGCAGCCAACGATCTAGCGGAGTCACAGATACGCAGTATTTT
CASSQRSSGVTDTQYF
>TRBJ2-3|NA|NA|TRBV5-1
TGCGCCAGCACTTTCCAGGGGACAGATACGCAGTATTTT
CASTFQGTDTQYF
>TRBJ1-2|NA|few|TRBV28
TGTGCCAGCAGTTTATATGCAGCGAACTATGGCTACACCTTC
CASSLYAANYGYTF
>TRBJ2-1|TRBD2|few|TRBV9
TGTGCCAGCAGCGCTCCGGGACTAGCGGGGGGCCGGACCGAGCAGTTCTTC
CASSAPGLAGGRTEQFF
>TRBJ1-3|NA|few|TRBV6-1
TGTGCCAGCAGTTCAGGGTCCTCTGGAAACACCATATATTTT
CASSSGSSGNTIYF
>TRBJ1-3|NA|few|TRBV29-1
TGCAGCGTTGAAGATCAAGGCCACTCCTCAGGGAACACCATATATTTT
CSVEDQGHSSGNTIYF
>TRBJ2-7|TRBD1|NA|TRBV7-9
TGTGCCAGCAGCGAGAGGGGGCTTTTTTCCTACGAGCAGTACTTC
CASSERGLFSYEQYF
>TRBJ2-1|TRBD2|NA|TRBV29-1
TGCAGCGTAGAGGGACTAGCGGGAGTCTACAATGAGCAGTTCTTC
CSVEGLAGVYNEQFF
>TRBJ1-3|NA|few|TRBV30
TGTGCCTGGAGTGTATTCAGAAACACCATATATTTT
CAWSVFRNTIYF
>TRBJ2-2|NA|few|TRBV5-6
TGTGCCAGCAGCCTCCAGGCCGGGGAGCTGTTTTTT
CASSLQAGELFF
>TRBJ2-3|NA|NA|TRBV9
TGTGCCAGCAGCGTAGGAGGCCTCAGCACAGATACGCAGTATTTT
CASSVGGLSTDTQYF
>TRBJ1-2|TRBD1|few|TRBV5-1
TGCGCCAGCACCCTGAGGACAGGCTATGGCTACACCTTC
CASTLRTGYGYTF
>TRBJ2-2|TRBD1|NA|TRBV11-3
TGTGCCAGCAGCCAAAGACCGGGACAGGGAAACACCGGGGAGCTGTTTTTT
CASSQRPGQGNTGELFF
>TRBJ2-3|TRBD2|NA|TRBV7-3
TGTGCCAGCAGCTTAGCCGTAATGACTAGCGGGGGCACAGATACGCAGTATTTT
CASSLAVMTSGGTDTQYF
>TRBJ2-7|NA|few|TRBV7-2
TGTGCCAGCAGCTTAGCGCTGCTAGGATTTGTGTACGAGCAGTACTTC
CASSLALLGFVYEQYF
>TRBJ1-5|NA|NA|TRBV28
TGTGCCAGCAGGGCCGGGGGCAGGAATCAGCCCCAGCATTTT
CASRAGGRNQPQHF
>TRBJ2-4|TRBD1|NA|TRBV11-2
TGTGCCAGCAGCGCCGGGACAGGGGTAAACATTCAGTACTTC
CASSAGTGVNIQYF
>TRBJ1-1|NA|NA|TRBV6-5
TGTGCCAGCAGGGAGGGTGTGGGCACTGAAGCTTTCTTT
CASREGVGTEAFF
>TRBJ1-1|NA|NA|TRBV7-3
TGTGCCAGCAGCTCGGACCCGGTGACTGAAGCTTTCTTT
CASSSDPVTEAFF
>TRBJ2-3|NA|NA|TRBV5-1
TGCGCCAGCAACCAAGGCGGGACTAGCACAGATACGCAGTATTTT
CASNQGGTSTDTQYF
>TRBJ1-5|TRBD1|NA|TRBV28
TGTGCCAGCAGTGCGCCGACAGGGGTTAGCAATCAGCCCCAGCATTTT
CASSAPTGVSNQPQHF
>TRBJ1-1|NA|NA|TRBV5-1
TGCGCCAGCAGCTTGGTAGTTGGGGCTGAAGCTTTCTTT
CASSLVVGAEAFF
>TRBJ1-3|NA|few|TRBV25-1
TGTGCCAGCAGGGGGGTAGCTGGAAACACCATATATTTT
CASRGVAGNTIYF
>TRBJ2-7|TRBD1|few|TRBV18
TGTGCCAGCTCACGTTCCACGGACAGGTCCTACGAGCAGTACTTC
CASSRSTDRSYEQYF
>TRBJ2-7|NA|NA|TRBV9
TGTGCCAGCAGCGTAAGAGAGAACTACGAGCAGTACTTC
CASSVRENYEQYF
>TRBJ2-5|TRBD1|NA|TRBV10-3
TGTGCCACCCTTGCTAATCCGTCTACAGGGGTGAAAGAGACCCAGTACTTC
CATLANPSTGVKETQYF
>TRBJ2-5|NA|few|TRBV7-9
TGTGCCAGCAGACCTTATGGCAGGGGAGGAGAGACCCAGTACTTC
CASRPYGRGGETQYF
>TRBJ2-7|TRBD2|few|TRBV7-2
TGTGCCAGCAGGGAACTAGCGGGGGGTCCCGGTTACGAGCAGTACTTC
CASRELAGGPGYEQYF
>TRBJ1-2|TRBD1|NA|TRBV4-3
TGCGCCAGCAGCCAAGAAAGGACAGGAGGTTCATATGGCTACACCTTC
CASSQERTGGSYGYTF
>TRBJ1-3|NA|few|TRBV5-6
TGTGCCAGCAGCTCGGGGGGAAACACCATATATTTT
CASSSGGNTIYF
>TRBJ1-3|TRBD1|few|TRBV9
TGTGCCAGCAGCGGAGGGGATACAGGGGATCGGTCTGGAAACACCATATATTTT
CASSGGDTGDRSGNTIYF
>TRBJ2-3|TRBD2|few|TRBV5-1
TGCGCCAGCAGCCCTGGACTAGCGGCAGATACGCAGTATTTT
CASSPGLAADTQYF
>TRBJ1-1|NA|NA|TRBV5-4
TGTGCCAGCAGCTTGCGAGGCACTGAAGCTTTCTTT
CASSLRGTEAFF
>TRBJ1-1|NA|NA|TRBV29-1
TGCAGCGCCAACGGTGGGGCCCGGAACACTGAAGCTTTCTTT
CSANGGARNTEAFF